This is a list of T cell receptor beta chains from one sample in a study of T cell responses to AZD1222 COVID-19 vaccine. Sequencing was performed with immunoSEQ multiplex PCR; in TCRdb, only in-frame clones are kept and a portion is missing. The table lists some 120,000 clones, more than 65% of them singletons, with about 28% in the top ten. The sample was peripheral blood, taken 28 days after the second AZD1222 dose. The source is an adult who received the AZD1222 COVID-19 vaccine. CDR3s include the opening cysteine and the closing phenylalanine or tryptophan. A D gene is named only where the DNA matches it firmly. The size field is filled for only some rows; it gives once, few, many or a size class.

size | J | D | V | CDR3 | DNA
. | TRBJ2-7 | . | TRBV5-6 | CASSLAGSAYEQYF | TGTGCCAGCAGCTTGGCCGGGTCCGCCTACGAGCAGTACTTC
. | TRBJ1-2 | . | TRBV6-5 | CASSLLGGYYGYTF | TGTGCCAGCAGTTTACTCGGGGGCTACTATGGCTACACCTTC
. | TRBJ1-6 | TRBD1 | TRBV6-4 | CASSDSQGRNSPLHF | TGTGCCAGCAGTGACTCACAGGGGAGGAATTCACCCCTCCACTTT
. | TRBJ2-7 | . | TRBV19 | CASSIVSSYEQYF | TGTGCCAGTAGTATCGTCAGCTCCTACGAGCAGTACTTC
once | TRBJ2-7 | . | TRBV19 | CASSRDRGYEQYF | TGTGCCAGTAGCCGCGACCGGGGATACGAGCAGTACTTC
few | TRBJ1-1 | . | TRBV5-5 | CASSQTGVSPMNTEAFF | TGTGCCAGCAGCCAAACGGGGGTATCTCCTATGAACACTGAAGCTTTCTTT
. | TRBJ2-3 | . | TRBV6-5 | CASSLARSSTDTQYF | TGTGCCAGCAGTTTGGCCAGGTCTAGCACAGATACGCAGTATTTT
. | TRBJ2-1 | TRBD2 | TRBV10-3 | CAITSGGRDEQFF | TGTGCCATTACTAGCGGGGGGCGGGATGAGCAGTTCTTC
few | TRBJ1-2 | . | TRBV30 | CAWVLDRTSSGYTF | TGTGCCTGGGTACTCGACCGTACGTCCTCCGGCTACACCTTC
. | TRBJ1-6 | . | TRBV11-2 | CASGAVGAGNSPLHF | TGTGCCAGCGGGGCAGTCGGAGCGGGGAATTCACCCCTCCACTTT
. | TRBJ1-5 | . | TRBV28 | CASSPPTGGNQPQHF | TGTGCCAGCAGTCCCCCTACAGGAGGCAATCAGCCCCAGCATTTT
. | TRBJ1-2 | . | TRBV1 | CTSSQVSGRLYGYTF | TGCACCAGCAGCCAAGTGAGCGGACGGCTCTATGGCTACACCTTC
. | TRBJ2-7 | . | TRBV5-1 | CASSLNLGPYEQYF | TGCGCCAGCAGCTTGAACCTCGGACCCTACGAGCAGTACTTC